Listed below are T cell receptor beta chains from one sample, sequenced in a study of shared clonotypes between healthy human individuals. The data were produced by immunoSEQ multiplex PCR, yet TCRdb's version contains in-frame clones alone and is incomplete. Seen here are around 2.1 million clones, 85% to 95% observed once, and the top ten hold over 1.5%. The sample taken for sequencing was naive CD8+ T cells from PBMCs. Receptors originate from a young man in good health. Some clones in this sample may be carry-over from other donors' samples. Both conserved end residues are part of each CDR3. Fields, in order: J gene, clone size, V gene, D gene, CDR3 protein, CDR3 DNA. D genes are given only for firm matches. Not every row has a clone size; where given, it reads once, few, many or a size class.

j_call: TRBJ2-6
clone_size: -
v_call: TRBV29-1
d_call: TRBD1
cdr3_aa: CSVPGQGSGANVLTF
cdr3_nt: TGCAGCGTTCCGGGACAGGGCTCTGGGGCCAACGTCCTGACTTTC

j_call: TRBJ1-5
clone_size: -
v_call: TRBV10-1
d_call: TRBD1
cdr3_aa: CASSERGPGQPQHF
cdr3_nt: TGCGCCAGCAGTGAGAGGGGGCCGGGTCAGCCCCAGCATTTT

j_call: TRBJ2-2
clone_size: -
v_call: TRBV29-1
d_call: -
cdr3_aa: CSVTRQNTGELFF
cdr3_nt: TGCAGCGTTACGAGACAGAACACCGGGGAGCTGTTTTTT

j_call: TRBJ1-2
clone_size: -
v_call: TRBV15
d_call: TRBD1
cdr3_aa: CATSRDLGQVLGGYTF
cdr3_nt: TGTGCCACCAGCAGGGACTTAGGACAGGTTTTGGGTGGCTACACCTTC

j_call: TRBJ1-1
clone_size: -
v_call: TRBV14
d_call: -
cdr3_aa: CASSQLWGDTEAFF
cdr3_nt: TGTGCCAGCAGCCAACTATGGGGGGACACTGAAGCTTTCTTT

j_call: TRBJ2-2
clone_size: -
v_call: TRBV27
d_call: TRBD2
cdr3_aa: CASSSGRANTGELFF
cdr3_nt: TGTGCCAGCAGTAGCGGGAGGGCGAACACCGGGGAGCTGTTTTTT

j_call: TRBJ2-1
clone_size: -
v_call: TRBV4-2
d_call: -
cdr3_aa: CASSLRVPGEQFF
cdr3_nt: TGTGCCAGCAGCCTCAGAGTGCCGGGTGAGCAGTTCTTC

j_call: TRBJ2-2
clone_size: once
v_call: TRBV23-1
d_call: TRBD1
cdr3_aa: CASSQTGGRDTGELFF
cdr3_nt: TGCGCCAGCAGTCAAACAGGGGGCAGGGACACCGGGGAGCTGTTTTTT

j_call: TRBJ2-7
clone_size: -
v_call: TRBV13
d_call: -
cdr3_aa: CASSLGGSPDEQYF
cdr3_nt: TGTGCCAGCAGCTTAGGAGGGAGTCCGGACGAGCAGTACTTC

j_call: TRBJ2-7
clone_size: -
v_call: TRBV5-6
d_call: -
cdr3_aa: CASSLGPSSYEQYF
cdr3_nt: TGTGCCAGCAGCTTGGGTCCAAGTTCCTACGAGCAGTACTTC

j_call: TRBJ2-1
clone_size: -
v_call: TRBV2
d_call: -
cdr3_aa: CASSPGHSYNEQFF
cdr3_nt: TGTGCCAGCAGCCCCGGGCACTCCTACAATGAGCAGTTCTTC

j_call: TRBJ1-6
clone_size: -
v_call: TRBV30
d_call: -
cdr3_aa: CAWSGGVLPLHF
cdr3_nt: TGTGCCTGGAGTGGGGGGGTCCTGCCCCTCCACTTT

j_call: TRBJ2-3
clone_size: -
v_call: TRBV11-3
d_call: -
cdr3_aa: CASSPSVRSDTQYF
cdr3_nt: TGTGCCAGCAGCCCGTCCGTTCGGTCAGATACGCAGTATTTT

j_call: TRBJ1-1
clone_size: -
v_call: TRBV28
d_call: -
cdr3_aa: CASSTTVEAFF
cdr3_nt: TGTGCCAGCAGTACGACAGTAGAAGCTTTCTTT

j_call: TRBJ2-6
clone_size: -
v_call: TRBV28
d_call: TRBD1
cdr3_aa: CASSLYSGQGFSGANVLTF
cdr3_nt: TGTGCCAGCAGTTTATACTCGGGACAGGGTTTTTCTGGGGCCAACGTCCTGACTTTC

j_call: TRBJ2-1
clone_size: -
v_call: TRBV9
d_call: TRBD2
cdr3_aa: CASSVDWVGGSSYNEQFF
cdr3_nt: TGTGCCAGCAGCGTAGACTGGGTGGGCGGGAGCTCCTACAATGAGCAGTTCTTC

j_call: TRBJ2-4
clone_size: -
v_call: TRBV28
d_call: TRBD1
cdr3_aa: CASMTGLANIQYF
cdr3_nt: TGTGCCAGCATGACAGGGCTCGCAAACATTCAGTACTTC

j_call: TRBJ2-3
clone_size: once
v_call: TRBV21-1
d_call: -
cdr3_aa: CASSKAGLEGTQYF
cdr3_nt: TGTGCCAGCAGCAAAGCTGGACTAGAAGGGACGCAGTATTTT

j_call: TRBJ2-5
clone_size: -
v_call: TRBV4-1
d_call: TRBD2
cdr3_aa: CASSQDLREGQETQYF
cdr3_nt: TGCGCCAGCAGCCAAGATCTACGGGAGGGCCAAGAGACCCAGTACTTC

j_call: TRBJ2-6
clone_size: -
v_call: TRBV5-5
d_call: -
cdr3_aa: CASSSLGLKANVLTF
cdr3_nt: TGTGCCAGCAGCTCCCTGGGCTTAAAGGCCAACGTCCTGACTTTC

j_call: TRBJ2-4
clone_size: -
v_call: TRBV29-1
d_call: -
cdr3_aa: CSVVWRTLAKNIQYF
cdr3_nt: TGCAGCGTTGTGTGGCGGACCCTAGCCAAAAACATTCAGTACTTC

j_call: TRBJ2-6
clone_size: -
v_call: TRBV13
d_call: -
cdr3_aa: CASSKTGVPGANVLTF
cdr3_nt: TGTGCCAGCAGCAAAACCGGGGTTCCTGGGGCCAACGTCCTGACTTTC

j_call: TRBJ1-1
clone_size: -
v_call: TRBV19
d_call: -
cdr3_aa: CASSIGTVEAFF
cdr3_nt: TGTGCCAGTAGTATTGGTACAGTCGAAGCTTTCTTT

j_call: TRBJ1-2
clone_size: -
v_call: TRBV19
d_call: -
cdr3_aa: CASRPAGFTNYGYTF
cdr3_nt: TGTGCCAGTAGACCCGCAGGGTTTACTAACTATGGCTACACCTTC

j_call: TRBJ1-5
clone_size: -
v_call: TRBV5-5
d_call: TRBD1
cdr3_aa: CASSPTQTGAFQPQHF
cdr3_nt: TGTGCCAGCAGCCCTACCCAGACAGGGGCCTTCCAGCCCCAGCATTTT

j_call: TRBJ1-5
clone_size: -
v_call: TRBV23-1
d_call: TRBD1
cdr3_aa: CASSQSVRGEQPQHF
cdr3_nt: TGCGCCAGCAGTCAATCGGTCAGGGGGGAACAGCCCCAGCATTTT

j_call: TRBJ2-1
clone_size: -
v_call: TRBV4-3
d_call: -
cdr3_aa: CASRKDSSAYNEQFF
cdr3_nt: TGCGCCAGCAGGAAGGACAGCTCGGCCTACAATGAGCAGTTCTTC

j_call: TRBJ2-7
clone_size: -
v_call: TRBV29-1
d_call: -
cdr3_aa: CSVEDRQFYEQYF
cdr3_nt: TGCAGCGTTGAGGACAGACAGTTCTACGAGCAGTACTTC

j_call: TRBJ1-3
clone_size: -
v_call: TRBV2
d_call: -
cdr3_aa: CASRAPGNTIYF
cdr3_nt: TGTGCCAGCAGGGCTCCTGGAAACACCATATATTTT

j_call: TRBJ1-5
clone_size: -
v_call: TRBV27
d_call: TRBD1
cdr3_aa: CASSLYPTGGDQPQHF
cdr3_nt: TGTGCCAGCAGTCTATACCCCACAGGGGGGGATCAGCCCCAGCATTTT

j_call: TRBJ1-1
clone_size: -
v_call: TRBV18
d_call: -
cdr3_aa: CASSPPTHGGNTEAFF
cdr3_nt: TGTGCCAGCTCACCACCGACTCACGGTGGTAACACTGAAGCTTTCTTT

j_call: TRBJ2-5
clone_size: once
v_call: TRBV16
d_call: -
cdr3_aa: CASSQNHGGASGTQYF
cdr3_nt: TGTGCCAGCAGCCAAAATCACGGAGGGGCCTCAGGGACCCAGTACTTC

j_call: TRBJ2-7
clone_size: -
v_call: TRBV30
d_call: -
cdr3_aa: CAWSVGWEYEQYF
cdr3_nt: TGTGCCTGGAGTGTAGGGTGGGAGTACGAGCAGTACTTC

j_call: TRBJ1-6
clone_size: -
v_call: TRBV28
d_call: -
cdr3_aa: CASSLLPRGSHPLHF
cdr3_nt: TGTGCCAGCAGTTTGTTGCCTCGGGGATCTCACCCCCTCCACTTT

j_call: TRBJ2-5
clone_size: -
v_call: TRBV28
d_call: -
cdr3_aa: CASSLRGSSRETQYF
cdr3_nt: TGTGCCAGCAGTCTCCGTGGGAGTTCCCGAGAGACCCAGTACTTC

j_call: TRBJ2-1
clone_size: -
v_call: TRBV19
d_call: TRBD1
cdr3_aa: CASCHRDRVIDEQFF
cdr3_nt: TGTGCCAGTTGCCACCGGGACAGGGTTATAGATGAGCAGTTCTTC

j_call: TRBJ2-7
clone_size: -
v_call: TRBV15
d_call: -
cdr3_aa: CATSRDRPRDTSYEQYF
cdr3_nt: TGTGCCACCAGCAGAGACCGACCCCGGGACACCTCCTACGAGCAGTACTTC

j_call: TRBJ2-3
clone_size: -
v_call: TRBV11-2
d_call: -
cdr3_aa: CASSQDRDTQYF
cdr3_nt: TGTGCCAGCAGCCAAGATCGAGATACGCAGTATTTT

j_call: TRBJ2-7
clone_size: -
v_call: TRBV28
d_call: -
cdr3_aa: CASKYNSYEQYF
cdr3_nt: TGTGCCAGCAAGTACAACTCCTACGAGCAGTACTTC

j_call: TRBJ1-1
clone_size: few
v_call: TRBV18
d_call: -
cdr3_aa: CASSPGNTEAFF
cdr3_nt: TGTGCCAGCTCACCCGGGAACACTGAAGCTTTCTTT

j_call: TRBJ2-2
clone_size: once
v_call: TRBV4-3
d_call: -
cdr3_aa: CASSQYFPGELFF
cdr3_nt: TGCGCCAGCAGCCAATATTTCCCCGGGGAGCTGTTTTTT

j_call: TRBJ2-3
clone_size: -
v_call: TRBV7-6
d_call: -
cdr3_aa: CASSPDGTDTQYF
cdr3_nt: TGTGCCAGCAGCCCAGATGGAACAGATACGCAGTATTTT

j_call: TRBJ2-1
clone_size: -
v_call: TRBV29-1
d_call: -
cdr3_aa: CSFQGGTVRNEQFF
cdr3_nt: TGCAGCTTCCAGGGGGGTACAGTCCGGAATGAGCAGTTCTTC

j_call: TRBJ2-7
clone_size: -
v_call: TRBV27
d_call: TRBD2
cdr3_aa: CASSSPPGEGPGEQYF
cdr3_nt: TGTGCCAGCAGTTCTCCACCCGGGGAGGGGCCAGGCGAGCAGTACTTC

j_call: TRBJ2-2
clone_size: -
v_call: TRBV19
d_call: -
cdr3_aa: CASSIDMDQMNTGELFF
cdr3_nt: TGTGCCAGTAGTATAGATATGGACCAGATGAACACCGGGGAGCTGTTTTTT

j_call: TRBJ2-7
clone_size: once
v_call: TRBV9
d_call: TRBD2
cdr3_aa: CASSVAGGRAYEQYF
cdr3_nt: TGTGCCAGCAGCGTAGCGGGCGGGAGGGCCTACGAGCAGTACTTC